This TCR beta chain was retrieved from a study of blood T cell repertoires in COVID-19. Study overall: Acute and convalescent COVID-19 samples came from the United States, Italy and Spain. The cDNA or gDNA used as material had been derived from T cells, B-cell-depleted T cells, or PBMCs.

The CDR3 contains 15 residues. The trim removed 4 bases at V and 5 bases at J, leaving 11 bases unmatched. Germline-derived CDR1 and CDR2 are SGHRS and YFSETQ. Methods used by the authors: Quantification of nucleated cells was approximated via reference gene primer amplification. TCRdb keeps only in-frame clones here, not all; method: immunoSEQ multiplex PCR. Clonal size and the V and J genes are those of that table, whereas D and trimming came from the DNA. The repertoire holds tens of thousands of clones, with around nine tenths as singletons. The rearrangement joins TRBV5-1 to TRBJ1-1; TRBD1 aligns across 7 bases. The clonotype originates from a man between 60 and 75 years old with active or convalescent COVID-19. Sequencing was done on a sample of peripheral blood. For the CDR3, the DNA is TGCGCCAGCAGCCCATTACAGGGGATGAGGACTGAAGCTTTCTTT. This gives the protein CASSPLQGMRTEAFF.